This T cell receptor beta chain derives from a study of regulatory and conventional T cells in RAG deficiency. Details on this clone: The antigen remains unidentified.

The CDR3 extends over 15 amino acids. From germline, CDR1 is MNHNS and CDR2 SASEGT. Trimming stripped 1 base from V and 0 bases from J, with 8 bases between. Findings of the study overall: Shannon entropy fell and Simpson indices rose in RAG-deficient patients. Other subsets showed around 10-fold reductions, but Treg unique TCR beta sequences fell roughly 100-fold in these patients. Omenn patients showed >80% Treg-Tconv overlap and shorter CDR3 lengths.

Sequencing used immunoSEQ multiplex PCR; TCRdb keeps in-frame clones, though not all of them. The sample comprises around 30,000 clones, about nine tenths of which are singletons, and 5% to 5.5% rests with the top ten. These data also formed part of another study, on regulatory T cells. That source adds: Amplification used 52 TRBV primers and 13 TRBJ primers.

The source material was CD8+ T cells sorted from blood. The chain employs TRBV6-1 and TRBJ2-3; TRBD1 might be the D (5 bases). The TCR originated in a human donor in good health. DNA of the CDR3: TGTGCCAGCAGTGAAGATTCAGGGAGCACAGATACGCAGTATTTT. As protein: CASSEDSGSTDTQYF.